The text below deals with one TCR beta chain. In this sample, this clonotype turned up a few times. There is no known antigen for this receptor. Base qualities were left out, and no much larger clone turns up one base away. This record belongs to a study of blood T cells in healthy people across ages (dated by TCRdb to about 2015). Describing the broader study: In model experiments, template switching captured roughly one uniquely barcoded TCR beta cDNA molecule for every two T cells. The study measured age-related changes in TCR beta repertoire diversity using deep sequencing normalized with unique cDNA molecular identifiers. The study analyzed two additional independent replicas of 1 million unique cDNA reads from the same blood draw for two donors, one aged 18 to 29 and one aged 80 or older. The donors were divided into four age groups: young (average 16 years), middle-aged (around 41), aged (around 67) and long-lived (roughly 82). The study at large found these results: Because profiling used bulk unsorted PBMCs, naive and antigen-experienced compartments could not be compared conclusively. The long-lived group showed more naive CD4+ T cells, fewer expanded clones and increased TCR diversity than the aged group, suggesting age selection. Observed TCR beta diversity correlated strongly with the percentage of naive T cells measured by flow cytometry. As age increased, observed TCR beta diversity per million T cells dropped in a roughly linear way, and a significant reduction was already evident by age 40. Because the CMV infection status of the donors was unknown, age-related changes in expanded clonotypes may potentially have been confounded. Estimates of total diversity from one million sequenced T cells were regarded as lower bounds and underestimates.

Donors were a few dozen systemically healthy Caucasian individuals from Russia aged roughly 6 to 90 years. Each donor gave 8 to 10 milliliters of peripheral blood, drawn into EDTA-treated Vacutainer tubes. Ficoll-Paque density-gradient centrifugation was used to isolate PBMCs, with at least 6 million per sample. Total RNA was extracted from PBMCs with Trizol reagent, with at least 6 micrograms obtained per sample. Naive CD45RAhigh/CD27high T cell percentages were measured by flow cytometry on a PBMC aliquot from every donor. Library preparation was by 5' RACE. TCRdb records Illumina HiSeq 2500 as the sequencer. A second PCR of roughly 6 to 12 cycles was run with a J-beta primer mix and a sample-barcoded 5' primer. Each TCR beta cDNA molecule received a unique molecular identifier from a template-switch 5' adaptor carrying 12 random nucleotides. Each sample yielded at least 3 million CDR3-containing paired-end reads. First-strand cDNA synthesis was performed from all RNA using the Mint cDNA synthesis kit, with priming by a TRBC-specific oligonucleotide. Following uracil-DNA glycosylase treatment, all cDNA underwent a first 18-cycle PCR with the universal primers M1SS and BC2_uni_R. The authors' pipeline ran thus. For normalization, 1 million high-quality reads were randomly selected from each sample, with every read carrying a distinct molecular identifier. Instead of being binned into consensus sequences, reads with shared molecular identifiers were discarded. MiTCR, run with a Q25 quality threshold and the strictest error-elimination algorithm, handled CDR3 identification, clonotype clustering and error correction. A nonparametric unseen species model using Euler transformation provided a lower-bound estimate of total TCR beta diversity. The raw public data were reprocessed by TCRdb itself: fastp quality trimming at Q25, MiXCR clonotype calling, in-frame beta chains only. Rows are unified per CDR3 protein, each entry keeping the most common DNA and genes. TCRdb, not the authors, supplied the V and J calls. The sample data list over 750,000 distinct CDR3 sequences, and about 25% of these were observed just once. In total, the top ten clones hold more than 7.5% of the sample.

Reading the germline V gene (reference sequence) gives CDR1 SEHNR and CDR2 FQNEAQ. The V and J ends are trimmed by 3 bases and 4 bases, leaving 12 bases between them. The CDR3 has 14 amino acids, counting the end cysteine and phenylalanine. Here the CDR3 DNA is all that survives: 42 bases in frame from base 1. Separately, the same data were catalogued under a study of T cells of mothers and their children. As that second paper reports: The donors were nine systemically healthy Caucasian individuals, made up of three mothers and their six children. cDNA synthesis used all of the extracted RNA, with 1.5 ug of RNA in each 15 ul reaction. In the second PCR, the M1S primer introduced both the sample barcodes and 2-4 random nucleotides. More than 8 million TCR beta CDR3 reads were obtained from each mother, and millions of reads were obtained from each child. In both related and unrelated pairs, thymic selection shapes the output of TCR recombination in a similar way, with inherited differences having only a minor effect. Normalized repertoire overlap was always found to be slightly, but never significantly, higher in related mother-child pairs than in unrelated mother-child pairs. No persistent microchimeric T cell clones were found, with a detection sensitivity of 85 to 100 clones per million clonotypes. In the study, deep NGS was used to compare the TCR beta repertoires of mothers and children, and features distinguishing related mother-child pairs from unrelated individuals were sought. On average, the children were approximately 11 +/- 4 years old, while the mothers were roughly 40 +/- 4 years old. After adapter ligation with NEBNext reagents, the libraries were sequenced on Illumina HiSeq 2000 with 100+100 nt paired-end reads. To prevent cross-contamination, the mother and child libraries were prepared one month apart and sequenced in separate runs. For each donor, between 500,000 and 2,000,000 distinct TCR beta clonotypes were identified. Naive TCR beta clonotypes were estimated from low-frequency clonotypes matched to each donor's FACS-determined naive share, without sorting.

The sequence was collected from a boy between 10 and 17 years old in good health. The sequence is built from TRBV7-9 and TRBJ1-1; there is no confident call for the D gene. The material sequenced was blood. The nucleotide sequence reads TGTGCCAGCAGCTTTCGGGGAGGCGGCACTGAAGCTTTCTTT. It codes for CASSFRGGGTEAFF.